The 10 T cell receptor beta chains listed next were all sequenced from one sample in a study of beta chain features in type 1 diabetes (dated by TCRdb to 2016 to 2019). Overall study results and their limits: A moderate but significant shortening of TCRB CDR3 length was observed in type 1 diabetes patients in all four CD4+ subsets.

The library was made by the immunoSEQ multiplex PCR assay. All of the isolated RNA was reverse transcribed with the High Capacity cDNA Reverse Transcription Kit, so expressed TCRB transcripts were sequenced. TCRdb carries this immuneACCESS record with in-frame sequences only. Its versions omit some clonotypes, under half of them owing to an unresolved V gene in the studies checked, with the rest unexplained. The sample table contains some 150,000 clones; only one count was recorded for around 9% of them. The ten biggest clones cover 0.65% to 0.9% of the sample. For these receptors, no antigen is known. The specimen sequenced was central memory CD4+ T cells from blood. The receptors were sampled from a woman in her thirties with type 1 diabetes.

The V call is TRBV5-4, the J call TRBJ1-5, with 7 nucleotides matching TRBD1. V was pared by 0 bases and J by 6 bases, with 6 bases of the junction left unmatched. The germline CDR1 and CDR2 sequences are SGHNT and YYREEE (reference sequence). CDR3 length: 15 amino acids. CDR3 residues: CASSLDRGAGQPQHF. CDR3 in DNA: TGTGCCAGCAGCTTGGACAGGGGCGCGGGTCAGCCCCAGCATTTT.

V gene TRBV9 combines with J gene TRBJ1-1; D gene uncertain. Trimming took 5 bases from V and 1 from J, leaving 9 bases between them. The CDR3 length is 13 residues. Germline CDR1 is SGDLS and CDR2 is YYNGEE. The CDR3 region is CASSQASNTEAFF. CDR3 in DNA: TGTGCCAGCAGTCAGGCCTCGAACACTGAAGCTTTCTTT.

This clone has only a few counts. J is TRBJ1-1 and V is TRBV2, with D possibly being TRBD1 (5 bases). Germline-derived CDR1 and CDR2 are SNHLY and FYNNEI. This CDR3 spans 13 amino acids. Trimming pared 7 bases from V and 3 bases from J, leaving 12 bases between. CDR3 protein: CASIYGRDTEAFF. Written as DNA, the CDR3 is TGTGCCAGCATATATGGCAGGGACACTGAAGCTTTCTTT.

This clone was detected only a few times. The V and J genes are TRBV6-1 and TRBJ2-7, with 10 bases aligning to TRBD2. The CDR3 has 17 amino acids. Per germline, CDR1 MNHNS and CDR2 SASEGT. After removal of 1 base from V and 9 bases from J, the junction contained 15 bases not matched to a gene. CDR3 DNA: TGTGCCAGCAGTGAAGACATCTGGAGTAGCGGGAGGAAATTGCAGTACTTC. This codes for CASSEDIWSSGRKLQYF.

Turning to this clone: Additional DNA sequences in this sample encode the identical CDR3. The genes are TRBV30 and TRBJ1-1; D uncertain. CDR1 and CDR2 from the germline V gene are GTSNPN and SVGIG (reference sequence). This CDR3 contains 11 residues. V was clipped by 2 bases and J by 3 bases, with 4 bases between them. This CDR3 reads CAWSPYTEAFF. The CDR3, as DNA: TGTGCCTGGAGTCCTTACACTGAAGCTTTCTTT. The full variable domain, completed using reference TRBV30 and TRBJ1-1, is SQTIHQWPATLVQPVGSPLSLECTVEGTSNPNLYWYRQAAGRGLQLLFYSVGIGQISSEVPQNLSASRPQDRQFILSSKKLLLSDSGFYLCAWSPYTEAFFGQGTRLTVV.

The rearrangement links TRBV5-1 to TRBJ2-4; TRBD1 matches 7 bases. Germline CDR1 is SGHRS and CDR2 is YFSETQ. With 5 bases clipped from V and 8 bases from J, the junction kept 7 bases outside the gene matches. There are 13 residues in the CDR3. CDR3 sequence (DNA): TGCGCCAGCAGAGAAGGGGGCGCTTACATTCAGTACTTC. Amino acids: CASREGGAYIQYF.

The chain combines TRBV5-4 with TRBJ1-2; 8 nucleotides align to TRBD1. The CDR3 length is 13 residues. Germline CDR1 and CDR2: SGHNT and YYREEE (reference sequence). The CDR3 DNA follows: TGTGCTACTCAGGGGGCAATAAACTATGGCTACACCTTC. It codes for CATQGAINYGYTF. The full variable domain, completed using reference TRBV5-4 and TRBJ1-2, is ETGVTQSPTHLIKTRGQQVTLRCSSQSGHNTVSWYQQALGQGPQFIFQYYREEENGRGNFPPRFSGLQFPNYSSELNVNALELDDSALYLCATQGAINYGYTFGSGTRLTVV.

A few counts support this clone. This chain links TRBV28 with TRBJ2-5, with D perhaps matching TRBD2 (5 bases). The germline CDR1 and CDR2 sequences are MDHEN and SYDVKM. Between the trimmed V and J ends, which lost 6 bases and 4 bases, there was a span of 12 bases. This CDR3 is built from 13 residues. The CDR3 spells CASRASGRETQYF. The CDR3 DNA sequence: TGTGCCAGCAGAGCGTCGGGGAGAGAGACCCAGTACTTC.

The rearrangement links TRBV5-4 to TRBJ2-1, with TRBD2 matching over 8 bases. The CDR3 is 16 residues long. Germline CDR1 reads SGHNT; CDR2 reads YYREEE (reference sequence). The ends lost 4 bases at V and 3 bases at J; junction bases unmatched: 9. CDR3 amino acids: CASSGYSGAVYNEQFF. DNA of the CDR3: TGTGCCAGCAGCGGGTATAGCGGGGCAGTCTACAATGAGCAGTTCTTC. The full variable domain, its missing parts supplied by reference TRBV5-4 and TRBJ2-1, is ETGVTQSPTHLIKTRGQQVTLRCSSQSGHNTVSWYQQALGQGPQFIFQYYREEENGRGNFPPRFSGLQFPNYSSELNVNALELDDSALYLCASSGYSGAVYNEQFFGPGTRLTVL.

This clone has just a few counts. The V gene is TRBV15, the J gene TRBJ2-1; 7 bases match TRBD2. The CDR3 consists of 15 residues. CDR1 is LNHNV, CDR2 YYDKDF, per germline (reference sequence). The V and J ends lost 1 base and 0 bases, in that order; junction bases with no gene match: 0. This CDR3 is CATSRGGSSYNEQFF. CDR3 in DNA: TGTGCCACCAGCAGAGGCGGGAGCTCCTACAATGAGCAGTTCTTC.